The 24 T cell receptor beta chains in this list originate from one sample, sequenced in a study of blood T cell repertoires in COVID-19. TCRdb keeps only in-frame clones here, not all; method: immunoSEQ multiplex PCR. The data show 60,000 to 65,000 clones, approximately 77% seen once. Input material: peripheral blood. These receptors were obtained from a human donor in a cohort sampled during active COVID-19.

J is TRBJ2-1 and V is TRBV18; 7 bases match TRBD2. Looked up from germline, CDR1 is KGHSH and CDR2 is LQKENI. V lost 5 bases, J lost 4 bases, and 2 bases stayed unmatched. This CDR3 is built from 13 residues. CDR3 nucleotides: TGTGCCAGCTCAAACGGGAGGTACAATGAGCAGTTCTTC. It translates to CASSNGRYNEQFF.

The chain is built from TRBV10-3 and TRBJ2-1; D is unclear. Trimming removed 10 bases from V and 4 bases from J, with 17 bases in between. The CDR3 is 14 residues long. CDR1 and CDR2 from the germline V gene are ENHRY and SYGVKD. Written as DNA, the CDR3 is TGTGCCACAGCAGGCGACCCCAGGTACAATGAGCAGTTCTTC. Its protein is CATAGDPRYNEQFF.

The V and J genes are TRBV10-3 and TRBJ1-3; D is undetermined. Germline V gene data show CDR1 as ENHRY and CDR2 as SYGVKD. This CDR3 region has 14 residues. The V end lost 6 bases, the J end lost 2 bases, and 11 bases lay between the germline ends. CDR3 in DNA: TGTGCCATCAGAGGAGCGAAGCCTGGAAACACCATATATTTT. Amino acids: CAIRGAKPGNTIYF.

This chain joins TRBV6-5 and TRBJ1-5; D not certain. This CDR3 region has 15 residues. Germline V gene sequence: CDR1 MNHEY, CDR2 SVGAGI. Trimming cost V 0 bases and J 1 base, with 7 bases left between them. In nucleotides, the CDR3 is TGTGCCAGCAGTTACTCCCAGCGAAGCAATCAGCCCCAGCATTTT. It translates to CASSYSQRSNQPQHF.

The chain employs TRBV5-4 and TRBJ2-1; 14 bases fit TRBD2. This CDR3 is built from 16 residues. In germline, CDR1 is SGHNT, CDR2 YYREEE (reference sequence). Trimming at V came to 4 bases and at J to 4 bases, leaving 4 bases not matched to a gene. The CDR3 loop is CASSPGTSGSYNEQFF. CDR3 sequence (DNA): TGTGCCAGCAGCCCCGGGACTAGCGGGAGTTACAATGAGCAGTTCTTC. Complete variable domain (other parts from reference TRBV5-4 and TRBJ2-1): ETGVTQSPTHLIKTRGQQVTLRCSSQSGHNTVSWYQQALGQGPQFIFQYYREEENGRGNFPPRFSGLQFPNYSSELNVNALELDDSALYLCASSPGTSGSYNEQFFGPGTRLTVL.

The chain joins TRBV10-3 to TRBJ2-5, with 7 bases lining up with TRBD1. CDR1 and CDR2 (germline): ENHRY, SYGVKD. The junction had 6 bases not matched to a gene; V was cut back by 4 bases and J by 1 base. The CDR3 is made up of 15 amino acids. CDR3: CAISARQGPQETQYF. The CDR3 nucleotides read TGTGCCATCAGTGCCAGACAGGGCCCCCAAGAGACCCAGTACTTC.

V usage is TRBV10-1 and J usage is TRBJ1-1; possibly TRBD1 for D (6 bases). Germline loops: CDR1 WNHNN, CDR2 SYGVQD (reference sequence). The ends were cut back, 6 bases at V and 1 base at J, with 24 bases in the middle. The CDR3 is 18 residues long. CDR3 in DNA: TGCGCCAGCAGCTGGGGAATCTCAGGGGACGGGGCGAACACTGAAGCTTTCTTT. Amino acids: CASSWGISGDGANTEAFF.

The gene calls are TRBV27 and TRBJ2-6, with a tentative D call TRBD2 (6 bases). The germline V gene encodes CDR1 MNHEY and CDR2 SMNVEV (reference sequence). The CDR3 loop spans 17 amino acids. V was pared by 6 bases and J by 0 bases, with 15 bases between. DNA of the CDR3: TGTGCCAGCAGCCCTACCCCCGGGAGCTCTGGGGCCAACGTCCTGACTTTC. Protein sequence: CASSPTPGSSGANVLTF.

CDR3 coding DNA: TGTGCCAGCAGTTCCGGACAGGGGGGAAGAGAGACCCAGTACTTC. Protein sequence: CASSSGQGGRETQYF. The V and J genes are TRBV5-4 and TRBJ2-5; TRBD1 agrees at 10 bases. This CDR3 spans 15 amino acids. Germline V gives CDR1 SGHNT, CDR2 YYREEE (reference sequence). The V gene end was trimmed by 5 bases and the J gene end by 4 bases; junction bases not matched to a gene: 8.

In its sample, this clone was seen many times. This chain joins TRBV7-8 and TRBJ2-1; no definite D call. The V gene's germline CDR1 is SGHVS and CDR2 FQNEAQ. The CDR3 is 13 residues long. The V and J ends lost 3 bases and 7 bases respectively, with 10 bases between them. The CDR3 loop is CASSFLGGNEQFF. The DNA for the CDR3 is TGTGCCAGCAGCTTTCTCGGCGGAAATGAGCAGTTCTTC.

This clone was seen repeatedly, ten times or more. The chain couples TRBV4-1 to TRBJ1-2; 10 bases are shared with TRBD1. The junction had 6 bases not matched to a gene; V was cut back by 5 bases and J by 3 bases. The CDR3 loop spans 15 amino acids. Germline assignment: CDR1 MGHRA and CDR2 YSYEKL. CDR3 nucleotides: TGCGCCAGCAGCATGGACAGGGGGTTAGACTATGGCTACACCTTC. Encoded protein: CASSMDRGLDYGYTF.

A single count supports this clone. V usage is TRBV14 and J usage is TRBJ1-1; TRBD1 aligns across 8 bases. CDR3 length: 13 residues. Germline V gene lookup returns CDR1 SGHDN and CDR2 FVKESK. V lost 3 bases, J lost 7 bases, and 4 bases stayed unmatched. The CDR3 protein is CASSQDRAHEAFF. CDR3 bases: TGTGCCAGCAGCCAGGACAGGGCACATGAAGCTTTCTTT.

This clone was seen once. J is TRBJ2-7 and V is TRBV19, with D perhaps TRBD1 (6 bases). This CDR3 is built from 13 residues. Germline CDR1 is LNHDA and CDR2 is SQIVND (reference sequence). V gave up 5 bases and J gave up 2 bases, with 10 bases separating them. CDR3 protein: CASSRGQTYEQYF. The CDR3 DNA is TGTGCCAGTAGTCGTGGACAGACCTACGAGCAGTACTTC.

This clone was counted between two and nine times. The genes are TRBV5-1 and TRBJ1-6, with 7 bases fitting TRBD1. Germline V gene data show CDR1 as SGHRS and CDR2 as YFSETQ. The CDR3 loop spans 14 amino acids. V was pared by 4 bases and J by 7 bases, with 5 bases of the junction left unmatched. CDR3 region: CASSEGGANSPLHF. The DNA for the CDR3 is TGCGCCAGCAGCGAAGGGGGCGCAAATTCACCCCTCCACTTT.

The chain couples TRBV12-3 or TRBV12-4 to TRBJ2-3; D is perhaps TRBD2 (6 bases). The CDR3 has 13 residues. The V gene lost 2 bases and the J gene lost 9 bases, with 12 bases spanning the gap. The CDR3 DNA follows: TGTGCCAGCAGTTTATCCGGGGGTGTAACGCAGTATTTT. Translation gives CASSLSGGVTQYF.

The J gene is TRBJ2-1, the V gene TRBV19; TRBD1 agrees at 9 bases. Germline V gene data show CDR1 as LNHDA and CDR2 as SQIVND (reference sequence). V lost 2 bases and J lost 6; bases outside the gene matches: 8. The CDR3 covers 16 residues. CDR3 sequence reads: CASSISDRGVVNEQFF. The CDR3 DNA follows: TGTGCCAGTAGTATATCGGACAGGGGTGTAGTCAATGAGCAGTTCTTC.

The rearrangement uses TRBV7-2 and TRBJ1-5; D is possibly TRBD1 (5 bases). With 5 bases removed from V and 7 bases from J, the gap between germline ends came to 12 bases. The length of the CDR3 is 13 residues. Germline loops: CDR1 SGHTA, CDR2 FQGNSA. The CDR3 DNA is TGTGCCAGCAGCCCAGTAGGGGCACAGCCCCAGCATTTT. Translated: CASSPVGAQPQHF.

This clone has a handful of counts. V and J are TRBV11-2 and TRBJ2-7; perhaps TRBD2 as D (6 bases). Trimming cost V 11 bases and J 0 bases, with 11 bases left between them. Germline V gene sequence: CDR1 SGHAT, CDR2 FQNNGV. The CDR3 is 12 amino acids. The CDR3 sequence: CASAGLSYEQYF. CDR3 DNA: TGTGCCTCCGCGGGGCTCTCCTACGAGCAGTACTTC.

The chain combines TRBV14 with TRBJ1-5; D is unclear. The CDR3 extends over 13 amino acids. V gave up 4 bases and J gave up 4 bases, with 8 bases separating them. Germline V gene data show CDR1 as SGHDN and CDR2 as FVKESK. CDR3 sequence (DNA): TGTGCCAGCAGCCTGTACGGGAATCAGCCCCAGCATTTT. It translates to CASSLYGNQPQHF.

The CDR3 nucleotides are TGTGCCAGCAGTTTAAGTCTAGCGGGAAGGAATGAGCAGTTCTTC. Protein sequence: CASSLSLAGRNEQFF. The J gene is TRBJ2-1, the V gene TRBV28; the match to TRBD2 covers 9 bases. The V and J ends lost 2 bases and 7 bases, in that order; junction bases with no gene match: 6. The CDR3 extends over 15 amino acids. Germline assignment: CDR1 MDHEN and CDR2 SYDVKM.

The CDR3: CASSWGGGPPEQFF. In nucleotides, the CDR3 is TGTGCCAGCAGCTGGGGGGGAGGGCCCCCTGAGCAGTTCTTC. The chain recombines TRBV5-4 with TRBJ2-1; 7 nucleotides match TRBD2. With 3 bases clipped from V and 9 bases from J, the junction kept 9 bases outside the gene matches. The germline V gene has CDR1 SGHNT and CDR2 YYREEE (reference sequence). The CDR3 runs 14 residues. The entire variable domain, with the rest obtained from reference TRBV5-4 and TRBJ2-1, is as follows: ETGVTQSPTHLIKTRGQQVTLRCSSQSGHNTVSWYQQALGQGPQFIFQYYREEENGRGNFPPRFSGLQFPNYSSELNVNALELDDSALYLCASSWGGGPPEQFFGPGTRLTVL.

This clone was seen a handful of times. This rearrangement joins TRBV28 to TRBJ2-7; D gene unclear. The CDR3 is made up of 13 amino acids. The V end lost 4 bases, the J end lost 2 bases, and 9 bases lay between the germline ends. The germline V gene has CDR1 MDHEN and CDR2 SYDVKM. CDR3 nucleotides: TGTGCCAGCAGTTATGCACAGACCTACGAGCAGTACTTC. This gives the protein CASSYAQTYEQYF.

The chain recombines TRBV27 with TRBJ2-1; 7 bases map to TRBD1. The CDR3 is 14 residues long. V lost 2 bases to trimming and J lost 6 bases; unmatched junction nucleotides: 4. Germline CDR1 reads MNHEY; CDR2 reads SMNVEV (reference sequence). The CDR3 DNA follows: TGTGCCAGCAGTTTAAGCCGACAGGGCAATGAGCAGTTCTTC. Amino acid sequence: CASSLSRQGNEQFF.

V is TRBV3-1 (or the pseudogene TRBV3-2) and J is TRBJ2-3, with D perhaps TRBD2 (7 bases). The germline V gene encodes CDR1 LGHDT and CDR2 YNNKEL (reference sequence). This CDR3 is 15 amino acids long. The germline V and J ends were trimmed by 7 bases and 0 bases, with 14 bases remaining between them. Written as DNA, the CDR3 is TGTGCCAGCAAAACCCGGGGGGCTAGCACAGATACGCAGTATTTT. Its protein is CASKTRGASTDTQYF.